A selection of T cell receptor beta chains follows, all from one sample in a study of technical replicates of blood from a handful of donors. Sequenced by immunoSEQ multiplex PCR; TCRdb stores in-frame clones only, minus some. The repertoire holds around 92,000 clones, with 90% to 96% as singletons. The sample was T cells isolated from PBMCs. The receptors were sampled from a human donor in good health. Each CDR3 is given with its conserved first and last residue. The D gene is left open where the match is weak. Rows give clone size only sometimes, using once, few, many, or a class for an expanded clone.

j_call | clone_size | v_call | cdr3_length | d_call | cdr3_nt | cdr3_aa
TRBJ2-7 | - | TRBV7-9 | 13 | - | TGTGCCAGCAGCTTTCGTGACAGTTACGAGCAGTACTTC | CASSFRDSYEQYF
TRBJ2-1 | - | TRBV19 | 17 | - | TGTGCCAGTAGCCTCGGAGGGGGCTTGGAGGATCTCAATGAGCAGTTCTTC | CASSLGGGLEDLNEQFF
TRBJ2-1 | - | TRBV6-4 | 16 | TRBD2 | TGTGCCAGCAGTGGCCCCCGGCGGGAGAGGCGCAATGAGCAGTTCTTC | CASSGPRRERRNEQFF
TRBJ1-1 | - | TRBV30 | 16 | TRBD1 | TGTGCCTGGAGCGGAAACAGGGGGCCCGGGAACACTGAAGCTTTCTTT | CAWSGNRGPGNTEAFF
TRBJ2-1 | - | TRBV2 | 18 | TRBD2 | TGTGCCAGCAGTGGGACTAGCGGGGGGGCATTAGGCTACAATGAGCAGTTCTTC | CASSGTSGGALGYNEQFF
TRBJ2-2 | - | TRBV7-6 | 15 | TRBD2 | TGTGCCAGCAGCTTAGGCGGGAGGAACACCGGGGAGCTGTTTTTT | CASSLGGRNTGELFF
TRBJ2-7 | - | TRBV7-3 | 15 | TRBD2 | TGTGCCAGCAGCTTAGTAGGCGGGGGGGCCTACGAGCAGTACTTC | CASSLVGGGAYEQYF
TRBJ1-2 | - | TRBV2 | 11 | - | TGTGCCAGCAGTGACAGGAATGGCTACACCTTC | CASSDRNGYTF
TRBJ2-6 | once | TRBV18 | 15 | - | TGTGCCAGCTCACCACCAGGGGTCGGGGCCAACGTCCTGACTTTC | CASSPPGVGANVLTF
TRBJ1-5 | - | TRBV4-1 | 17 | - | TGCGCCAGCAGCCAAGATCGGGGCCGGGACAACAATCAGCCCCAGCATTTT | CASSQDRGRDNNQPQHF
TRBJ2-1 | - | TRBV7-9 | 9 | - | TGTGCCCCGGAGGTCGAACAGTTCTTC | CAPEVEQFF
TRBJ2-5 | - | TRBV28 | 17 | - | TGTGCCAGCAGTTTAGGCTGGGGGGGCGCTGAAGAAGAGACCCAGTACTTC | CASSLGWGGAEEETQYF
TRBJ2-1 | - | TRBV19 | 14 | TRBD1 | TGTGCCAGTAGTATAAAGTACAGGGGCAATGAGCAGTTCTTC | CASSIKYRGNEQFF
TRBJ1-5 | few | TRBV7-9 | 16 | TRBD1 | TGTGCCAGCAGCCCGGACAGGGTGGGAAGCAATCAGCCCCAGCATTTT | CASSPDRVGSNQPQHF
TRBJ1-1 | - | TRBV7-9 | 15 | - | TGTGCCAGCAGCCCGATTAAGGGATGGAGGACTGAAGCTTTCTTT | CASSPIKGWRTEAFF
TRBJ1-1 | - | TRBV11-1 | 16 | - | TGTGCCAGCACCCTTGACGATTTCACAGGGAACACTGAAGCTTTCTTT | CASTLDDFTGNTEAFF
TRBJ2-7 | - | TRBV2 | 12 | TRBD2 | TGTGCCAGCGATACGGGGGGGTACGAGCAGTACTTC | CASDTGGYEQYF
TRBJ2-7 | - | TRBV21-1 | 12 | - | TGTGCCAGCAGCAAAGAAATCGGCGAGCAGTACTTC | CASSKEIGEQYF
TRBJ2-7 | - | TRBV18 | 15 | TRBD1 | TGTGCCAGCTCACCGGGACAGGGTCGTTCCTACGAGCAGTACTTC | CASSPGQGRSYEQYF
TRBJ2-2 | - | TRBV19 | 13 | - | TGTGCCAGTAGGCGGCGGCACACCGGGGAGCTGTTTTTT | CASRRRHTGELFF
TRBJ1-3 | - | TRBV30 | 17 | - | TGTGCCTGGAGCCAGCCCCCCAAGACAGTCTCTGGAAACACCATATATTTT | CAWSQPPKTVSGNTIYF
TRBJ1-6 | - | TRBV6-1 | 15 | - | TGTGCCAGCAGGACTGCTCGCTCCTATAATTCACCCCTCCACTTT | CASRTARSYNSPLHF
TRBJ2-1 | - | TRBV5-1 | 14 | - | TGCGCCAGCAGCTTGGCCAGCTCCTACAATGAGCAGTTCTTC | CASSLASSYNEQFF
TRBJ1-1 | - | TRBV6-5 | 14 | - | TGTGCCAGCAGTTACCTAAACGAAAACACTGAAGCTTTCTTT | CASSYLNENTEAFF
TRBJ1-4 | - | TRBV7-9 | 15 | - | TGTGCCGGCAGCCCCGACAGGACACATAATGAAAAACTGTTTTTT | CAGSPDRTHNEKLFF
TRBJ2-2 | - | TRBV7-9 | 17 | - | TGTGCCAGCAGCTTATGGTACGTCGGCGGCAAGAGCGGGGAGCTGTTTTTT | CASSLWYVGGKSGELFF
TRBJ2-5 | - | TRBV6-1 | 17 | TRBD2 | TGTGCCAGCAGTGCCGGACTCCCCACTAGCGGCCTTAGGTCCCAGTACTTC | CASSAGLPTSGLRSQYF
TRBJ1-2 | - | TRBV7-9 | 11 | - | TGTGCCAGCAGCCTCGCGTATGGCTACACCTTC | CASSLAYGYTF
TRBJ2-2 | once | TRBV27 | 22 | - | TGTGCCAGCAGTTTATCGATGTGGATAAGGACCCCTACAGGATCGAAGGCCGGGGAGCTGTTTTTT | CASSLSMWIRTPTGSKAGELFF
TRBJ1-2 | - | TRBV5-4 | 17 | TRBD1 | TGTGCCAGCAGCCCCGGGGACAGCCACCAGGGCGGCTATGGCTACACCTTC | CASSPGDSHQGGYGYTF
TRBJ1-2 | - | TRBV29-1 | 13 | - | TGCAGCGTTCTCCACAACGTTTTTCATGGCTACACCTTC | CSVLHNVFHGYTF
TRBJ2-7 | - | TRBV7-6 | 15 | TRBD1 | TGTGCCAGCAGCTTCGACAGGGTTCCTACCTACGAGCAGTACTTC | CASSFDRVPTYEQYF
TRBJ2-7 | - | TRBV27 | 15 | TRBD2 | TGTGCCAGCAGCTCACCAGCGGGAGGGAACTACGAGCAGTACTTC | CASSSPAGGNYEQYF
TRBJ1-1 | - | TRBV19 | 14 | - | TGTGCCAGTAGGGAGGTGGGAATGAACACTGAAGCTTTCTTT | CASREVGMNTEAFF
TRBJ2-1 | - | TRBV5-5 | 12 | - | TGTGCCAGCAGCTTGGAAGCGATTGAGCAGTTCTTC | CASSLEAIEQFF
TRBJ1-2 | - | TRBV19 | 12 | - | TGTGCCAGTAGTTCGACAGTCTATGGCTACACCTTC | CASSSTVYGYTF
TRBJ2-2 | - | TRBV5-1 | 15 | TRBD2 | TGCGCCAGCTGTCGGACTAGCGGGAGTTCCGGGGAGCTGTTTTTT | CASCRTSGSSGELFF
TRBJ2-1 | - | TRBV5-6 | 18 | TRBD1 | TGTGCCAGCAGCGATGATCTAAGGGACAGGGTGATGGCCAATGAGCAGTTCTTC | CASSDDLRDRVMANEQFF
TRBJ1-5 | few | TRBV7-9 | 12 | - | TGTGCCAGCAGCTTAGAGAGTCAGCCCCAGCATTTT | CASSLESQPQHF
TRBJ2-7 | - | TRBV7-9 | 15 | TRBD1 | TGTGCCAGCAGCTTAGCAGGGGGCGAAGTCAACGAGCAGTACTTC | CASSLAGGEVNEQYF
TRBJ1-4 | - | TRBV19 | 16 | TRBD1 | TGTGCCAGTAGTACACAGGGACAGACAACTAATGAAAAACTGTTTTTT | CASSTQGQTTNEKLFF
TRBJ1-4 | - | TRBV9 | 15 | - | TGTGCCAGCAGCGTAGGTGAGGACTCTAATGAAAAACTGTTTTTT | CASSVGEDSNEKLFF
TRBJ2-7 | - | TRBV6-5 | 15 | TRBD1 | TGTGCCAGCCGCGGGTCCAGGGGGCGCCCCTACGAGCAGTACTTC | CASRGSRGRPYEQYF
TRBJ2-1 | once | TRBV27 | 19 | TRBD1 | TGTGCCAGCAGTCCCCGCGCCCCCTACAGGGGACACTCCTACAATGAGCAGTTCTTC | CASSPRAPYRGHSYNEQFF
TRBJ1-2 | - | TRBV29-1 | 9 | - | TGCAGCGTCCCCGATGGCTACACCTTC | CSVPDGYTF
TRBJ2-2 | - | TRBV5-4 | 17 | - | TGTGCCAGCAGCCCCGGACTGGAGAGGACGAACACCGGGGAGCTGTTTTTT | CASSPGLERTNTGELFF
TRBJ2-2 | - | TRBV5-4 | 16 | TRBD1 | TGTGCCAGCAGCCTGGGACAGGGGTACGCCACCGGGGAGCTGTTTTTT | CASSLGQGYATGELFF
TRBJ2-7 | - | TRBV10-1 | 15 | - | TGCGCCAGCAGTGACCTAACTGGACAGTCCTACGAGCAGTACTTC | CASSDLTGQSYEQYF
TRBJ1-3 | - | TRBV5-1 | 15 | TRBD1 | TGCGCCAGCAGCTTGGGGACAGGGGTCGGAAACACCATATATTTT | CASSLGTGVGNTIYF
TRBJ1-4 | - | TRBV11-2 | 14 | TRBD1 | TGTGCCAGCAGCCGAGACAGGGTTGATGAAAAACTGTTTTTT | CASSRDRVDEKLFF
TRBJ2-7 | - | TRBV19 | 14 | - | TGTGCCAGTAGTACCCGAGGCGGCTCCTACGAGCAGTACTTC | CASSTRGGSYEQYF
TRBJ2-1 | - | TRBV10-1 | 15 | - | TGCGCCAGCGCCTCGAGTCAGGGCGGGGTCGGAGAGCAGTTCTTC | CASASSQGGVGEQFF
TRBJ2-1 | - | TRBV5-4 | 14 | - | TGTGAAGACTTGATGGGGGGACTTTACAATGAGCAGTTCTTC | CEDLMGGLYNEQFF
TRBJ1-5 | - | TRBV28 | 17 | TRBD1 | TGTGCCAGCAGTCCTAGGACAGGGGGCCCGCAAAATCAGCCCCAGCATTTT | CASSPRTGGPQNQPQHF
TRBJ2-1 | - | TRBV7-3 | 13 | - | TGTGCCAGCGCGGGGGCCGTTCAGGGTGAGCAGTTCTTC | CASAGAVQGEQFF
TRBJ1-5 | - | TRBV11-3 | 15 | TRBD1 | TGTGCCAGCAGCAAAGGGACAGATATTAATCAGCCCCAGCATTTT | CASSKGTDINQPQHF